This is a list of T cell receptor beta chains from one sample in a study of neurological immune-mediated disorders. TCRdb ran MiXCR on the 5' RACE reads and lists one entry per CDR3 protein. The table shows approximately 50,000 distinct CDR3 sequences, with 10% occurring only once. Sequencing was performed on PBMCs. These TCRs come from a man between 65 and 79 years old with HTLV-1-associated myelopathy (HAM/TSP). Each CDR3 is given with its conserved first and last residue. Each record gives: J gene, D gene, clone size, V gene, CDR3 DNA, CDR3 protein. D genes are given only for firm matches. Some rows have no size entry. The others give once, few or many, or a class for an expanded clone.

>TRBJ2-2|TRBD1|many|TRBV6-5
TGTGCCAGCAGTCCCGGACAGGATGTTGGGGAGCTGTTTTTT
CASSPGQDVGELFF
>TRBJ2-7|TRBD1|NA|TRBV5-1
TGCGCCAGCAGCGGGACAGATTCCTACGAGCAGTACTTC
CASSGTDSYEQYF
>TRBJ2-3|NA|many|TRBV12-3/TRBV12-4
TGTGCCAGCAGTCCCGAGGCCGGGGGGCAGTATTTT
CASSPEAGGQYF
>TRBJ2-7|NA|many|TRBV9
TGTGCCAGCAGCTCCCGAGGTACGCTCGAGCAGTACTTC
CASSSRGTLEQYF
>TRBJ2-7|NA|many|TRBV27
TGTGCCAGCAGTTTGGGCGGCGACTCCTACGAGCAGTACTTC
CASSLGGDSYEQYF
>TRBJ2-2|NA|few|TRBV5-6
TGTGCCAGCAGCTTAACAGGGTCCGGGGAGCTGTTTTTT
CASSLTGSGELFF
>TRBJ1-2|TRBD1|many|TRBV7-2
TGTGCCAGCAGCGTCGCCGGGACAGGGACCGAGCGCTACACCTTC
CASSVAGTGTERYTF
>TRBJ2-1|TRBD1|many|TRBV24-1
TGTGCCCCAGGGCGCACAGGGGACCCCTACAATGAGCAGTTCTTC
CAPGRTGDPYNEQFF
>TRBJ2-2|NA|many|TRBV4-1
TGCGCCAGCAGCCAAGATGAGGCCCGCACGGAGCTGTTTTTT
CASSQDEARTELFF
>TRBJ2-1|NA|many|TRBV7-2
TGTGCCAGCAGCTTAGACGTGAGCTCCTACAATGAGCAGTTCTTC
CASSLDVSSYNEQFF
>TRBJ2-3|TRBD1|many|TRBV7-2
TGTGCCAGCAGCGCAGGGGGCTGGTCAGATACGCAGTATTTT
CASSAGGWSDTQYF
>TRBJ2-1|TRBD2|many|TRBV24-1
TGTGCCACCAGTGACCCCGGACTAGCGTACAATGAGCAGTTCTTC
CATSDPGLAYNEQFF
>TRBJ2-5|NA|many|TRBV5-1
TGCGCCAGCCACACGGGAGAAGGTCTCGGGGAGACCCAGTACTTC
CASHTGEGLGETQYF
>TRBJ2-7|TRBD1|many|TRBV7-9
TGTGCCAGCAAGAAGGACAGGTCGGCCGAGCAGTACTTC
CASKKDRSAEQYF
>TRBJ1-1|NA|few|TRBV6-2/TRBV6-3
TGTGCCAGCAACAACCCCAGGTATATGAACACTGAAGCTTTCTTT
CASNNPRYMNTEAFF
>TRBJ2-1|TRBD2|NA|TRBV12-3/TRBV12-4
TGTGCCAGCACCTTGGGCCCTGCGGGAGGACAAAATGGGCAGTTCTTC
CASTLGPAGGQNGQFF